This TCR beta chain was profiled in a study of regulatory T cells in long-lasting Graves disease (dated by TCRdb to the early 2020s). General notes on the study: Persistent Graves' disease meant more than 5 years of antithyroid drug treatment with TSH receptor autoantibodies that stayed positive. Peripheral blood TCR sequencing and RNA sequencing compared persistent Graves' disease patients with newly diagnosed Graves' disease patients. The study was registered as a clinical trial and conducted in China. A total of about 33 samples underwent TCR sequencing: about 13 from persistent and some 20 from newly diagnosed Graves' disease patients. Antithyroid drugs had been taken for 10 to 13 years on average by persistent Graves' disease patients in the clinical cohort.

There are a few counts of this clonotype. There is no known antigen for this receptor. No per-base quality is available; no much larger clone lies one base away. Library method: multiplex PCR. Sequenced on an Illumina HiSeq 4000. To build TCR beta libraries, CDR3 regions were amplified by Arm-PCR using iRepertoire HTBI primers. Before sequencing, the PCR products went through gel purification. Per the source publication's procedure: Across samples, 55 to 80 TRBV and approximately 15 TRBJ segments were identified and used for gene usage analysis of CDR3 amino acid clonotypes. COPE and FqMerger were used to merge filtered high-quality paired reads into contigs. BLAST was used to align contigs to IMGT TRBV, TRBD and TRBJ reference genes, with CDR3 defined following IMGT. Clonotypes above 0.1% frequency were classified as highly expanded clones. Shannon entropy was used to measure repertoire diversity, and the Gini coefficient was used to measure V-J evenness. A clonotype found in more than one individual was treated as public. TCRdb applied fastp at Q25 and MiXCR to the public reads, then kept only in-frame beta chains. A single entry per CDR3 protein holds the most common genes and DNA from its merged rows. The authors' filters were not applied to this entry. Within this sample are 650,000 to 700,000 distinct CDR3 sequences, with around 32% of them counted one time only. 40% to 50% of the sample is held by the ten biggest clonotypes.

V and J lose 2 bases and 2 bases, and a span of 6 bases separates them. Counted from cysteine to phenylalanine, this CDR3 has 12 amino acids. The only DNA kept is the CDR3, 36 bases in frame from the first base. The germline V gene encodes CDR1 SQVTM and CDR2 ANQGSEA. Results the study describes overall, beyond this receptor: The authors noted that the small sample size was a limitation that may lower accuracy. Patients with persistent disease shared more public clonotypes (fewer than 3,000) than newly diagnosed patients did (approximately 970). Because the primary lesion, thyroid tissue, could not be accessed, the study looked at peripheral blood alone. Preferential use of TRBV28, TRBJ1-2 and TRBJ2-5 was observed in persistent disease, whereas TRBV20-1 and TRBJ2-1 were favored in newly diagnosed disease. Compared with newly diagnosed patients, patients with persistent Graves' disease had lower TCR Shannon entropy and fewer highly expanded clones, which suggests clonal expansion. Only the TCR beta chain was sequenced and analyzed.

The time point label on this specimen signifies: persistent/refractory GD, antithyroid drugs over 5 years with positive TRAb. For both TCR sequencing and RNA sequencing, RNA was extracted from PBMCs using TRIzol. Graves' disease was diagnosed according to American Thyroid Association guidelines. Recruitment of patients was carried out at an endocrinology department in Xi'an, China. From each patient, about 9.7 milliliters of peripheral blood was collected into an EDTA anticoagulant tube. PBMCs were isolated by Ficoll Paque Plus density gradient separation without further T cell sorting. RNA quality was checked with an Agilent 2100 Bioanalyzer and agarose gel, and concentration with a NanoDrop 2000.

The receptor chain draws on TRBV29-1 and TRBJ1-2; the D gene cannot be named for sure. This clonotype was sampled from a female donor with Graves disease. The sample here was peripheral blood mononuclear cells (PBMCs), taken when the disease was refractory, from a patient treated with antithyroid drugs. The CDR3: CSVEFLNYGYTF. The nucleotides are TGCAGCGTTGAATTCCTGAACTATGGCTACACCTTC.